The present T cell receptor beta chain was sequenced within a study of T cells in Graves' hyperthyroidism and ophthalmopathy. Per germline, CDR1 ENHRY and CDR2 SYGVKD. This CDR3 has 12 amino acids. Between the trimmed V and J ends, which lost 4 bases and 14 bases, there was a span of 15 bases. It was RNA transcripts that yielded the amplified TCR beta CDR3 regions. RT-PCR in the first round (using the HTBI primer set) targeted the TCR CDR3. MiXCR was run by TCRdb on the multiplex PCR reads, yielding one entry per CDR3 protein. In the table there are about 690,000 distinct CDR3 sequences, 15% to 20% of which are singletons.

The chain employs TRBV10-3 and TRBJ2-1; maybe TRBD2 (6 bases). Sequenced material: blood. The clonotype originates from a man aged 50-60 years with Graves' hyperthyroidism. The CDR3 DNA reads as TGTGCCATCAGTGGGGAAGCTGGAGGGGAGTTCTTC. This codes for CAISGEAGGEFF.